Presented here are 29 T cell receptor beta chains from one specimen sequenced in a study of blood T cell repertoires in COVID-19. Clones were read by immunoSEQ multiplex PCR, and TCRdb kept only the in-frame ones, dropping some. The table records approximately 390,000 clones, around 91% of them present only once. The specimen was peripheral blood. The receptors come from a man aged 18 to 30 with active or convalescent COVID-19.

The chain is built from TRBV4-1 and TRBJ2-7; D unresolved. CDR1 and CDR2 (germline): MGHRA, YSYEKL. The V end lost 5 bases, the J end lost 1 base, and 12 bases lay between the germline ends. This CDR3 is built from 14 residues. CDR3 residues: CASSTSTTSYEQYF. The CDR3 DNA follows: TGCGCCAGCAGCACATCGACAACGTCCTACGAGCAGTACTTC.

A note on this clone: One junction end does not reproduce the germline sequence, and a read error may be involved. J is TRBJ2-6 and V is TRBV9; D might be TRBD1 (5 bases). The CDR3 extends over 14 amino acids. The germline CDR1 and CDR2 sequences are SGDLS and YYNGEE. CDR3 protein: CASTWDAGANVLTF. The CDR3 coding sequence is TGTGCCAGCACCTGGGATGCTGGGGCCAACGTGCTGACTTTC.

This clone showed up just once. The V call is TRBV9, the J call TRBJ1-2; 11 bases are shared with TRBD1. V shed 4 bases and J 0 bases; nucleotides not matched to a gene: 8. Germline assignment: CDR1 SGDLS and CDR2 YYNGEE. The CDR3 runs 17 residues. CDR3 sequence reads: CASSLEGQGDANYGYTF. As DNA, the CDR3 is TGTGCCAGCAGCCTCGAGGGACAGGGGGATGCTAACTATGGCTACACCTTC.

CDR3 nucleotides: TGTGCCAGCAGCTTCATCCTTCAGGGGCCCCTCCCGACGAGCTCCTATAATTCACCCCTCCACTTT. Residues: CASSFILQGPLPTSSYNSPLHF. The J gene is TRBJ1-6, the V gene TRBV28; tentative D call: TRBD1 (6 bases). CDR1 is MDHEN, CDR2 SYDVKM, per germline. The V and J ends lost 6 bases and 0 bases respectively, with 30 bases between them. This CDR3 contains 22 residues.

The CDR3 DNA follows: TGTGCCAGCAGCTTACCCTGGGCAGGGAGGACTGAAGCTTTCTTT. This gives the protein CASSLPWAGRTEAFF. This chain connects TRBV7-9 to TRBJ1-1, with D perhaps matching TRBD1 (5 bases). The length of the CDR3 is 15 residues. Germline CDR1 and CDR2: SEHNR and FQNEAQ (reference sequence). Trimming took 2 bases from V and 5 from J, leaving 15 bases between them.

This clone was seen only a few times. The gene calls are TRBV5-4 and TRBJ1-6; D call uncertain. This CDR3 has 17 amino acids. The ends were cut back, 4 bases at V and 6 bases at J, with 20 bases in the middle. Germline-derived CDR1 and CDR2 are SGHNT and YYREEE (reference sequence). The CDR3, as DNA: TGTGCCAGCAGCCCCACTTTCGGGCGGACTACTAATTCACCCCTCCACTTT. This sequence encodes CASSPTFGRTTNSPLHF.

This chain uses TRBV27 with TRBJ1-3; D may be TRBD1 (5 bases). Trimming took 3 bases from V and 0 from J, leaving 12 bases between them. Germline lookup yields CDR1 MNHEY and CDR2 SMNVEV (reference sequence). CDR3 size: 16 residues. The CDR3 here is CASSFGGLSSGNTIYF. The CDR3 DNA is TGTGCCAGCAGTTTCGGGGGACTTAGCTCTGGAAACACCATATATTTT.

V gene TRBV4-3 combines with J gene TRBJ2-1; 11 nucleotides line up with TRBD2. V shed 0 bases, J shed 4 bases, and the junction held 5 bases outside the gene matches. This CDR3 has 17 amino acids. CDR1 and CDR2 from the germline V gene are LGHNA and YSLEER. CDR3 protein: CASSQDMASGRYNEQFF. CDR3 DNA: TGCGCCAGCAGCCAAGATATGGCTAGCGGGAGGTACAATGAGCAGTTCTTC.

With respect to this clone: Other DNA sequences of this sample code for an identical CDR3. CDR3 in DNA: TGTGCCAGCAGCCGGGGAGGGGGGAATAGCTACGAGCAGTACTTC. It translates to CASSRGGGNSYEQYF. The chain joins TRBV27 to TRBJ2-7; maybe TRBD2 (7 bases). Looked up from germline, CDR1 is MNHEY and CDR2 is SMNVEV (reference sequence). The CDR3 spans 15 residues. Trimming took off 6 bases at V and 3 bases at J, with 18 bases between the two ends.

V and J are TRBV18 and TRBJ1-1, with TRBD1 identical over 8 bases. After removal of 4 bases from V and 4 bases from J, the junction contained 2 bases not matched to a gene. This CDR3 has 13 amino acids. Germline V gives CDR1 KGHSH, CDR2 LQKENI. The CDR3 region has the DNA TGTGCCAGCTCACGCGGACAGGGCACTGAAGCTTTCTTT. Its protein product is CASSRGQGTEAFF.

The chain recombines TRBV4-3 with TRBJ2-7; maybe TRBD1 (5 bases). The length of the CDR3 is 15 residues. The germline V and J ends were trimmed by 0 bases and 3 bases, with 12 bases remaining between them. Germline V CDR1 and CDR2: LGHNA, YSLEER. CDR3 protein: CASSQDRAGYYEQYF. In DNA form, the CDR3 reads TGCGCCAGCAGCCAAGATCGGGCAGGGTACTACGAGCAGTACTTC.

The count of this clone is one. The J gene is TRBJ2-1, the V gene TRBV18, with 13 positions matching TRBD2. The germline V gene encodes CDR1 KGHSH and CDR2 LQKENI. The CDR3 has 17 residues. After removal of 3 bases from V and 6 bases from J, the junction contained 8 bases not matched to a gene. Here the CDR3 reads CASSPLLAGGTTNEQFF. In DNA form, the CDR3 reads TGTGCCAGCTCACCCCTACTAGCGGGAGGGACAACCAATGAGCAGTTCTTC.

This rearrangement joins TRBV12-5 to TRBJ1-1; the D gene is possibly TRBD1 (5 bases). V was shortened by 6 bases and J by 4 bases, with 9 bases between the two germline ends. The CDR3 is 12 amino acids. Germline values: CDR1 LGHNT, CDR2 FRNRAP. The CDR3 sequence: CASGPGGTEAFF. The CDR3 bases are TGTGCTAGTGGACCCGGGGGCACTGAAGCTTTCTTT.

CDR3 nucleotide sequence: TGTGCCAGCAGTGAAGCGGGGGGGGCCTACAATGAGCAGTTCTTC. Protein product: CASSEAGGAYNEQFF. The chain employs TRBV6-1 and TRBJ2-1; 7 bases agree with TRBD2. After removal of 0 bases from V and 2 bases from J, the junction contained 1 base not matched to a gene. Germline V gives CDR1 MNHNS, CDR2 SASEGT. This CDR3 is built from 15 residues.

The V gene is TRBV7-3, the J gene TRBJ2-7; 10 positions agree with TRBD2. The CDR3 contains 17 residues. With V trimmed by 5 bases and J by 3 bases, 13 bases remained unmatched. Per the germline V gene, CDR1 is SGHTA and CDR2 is FQGTGA. The DNA of the CDR3 is TGTGCCAGCAGCCAAACCCCGGAACTAGCGGGAAACTACGAGCAGTACTTC. Encoded protein: CASSQTPELAGNYEQYF.

This chain connects TRBV7-8 to TRBJ1-1; 11 nucleotides line up with TRBD1. Germline assignment: CDR1 SGHVS and CDR2 FQNEAQ. The CDR3 length is 17 residues. V shed 2 bases, J shed 0 bases, and the junction held 5 bases outside the gene matches. CDR3 residues: CASSLKGQGALNTEAFF. CDR3 in DNA: TGTGCCAGCAGCTTAAAAGGACAGGGGGCATTGAACACTGAAGCTTTCTTT.

The chain combines TRBV18 with TRBJ2-1, with 7 bases that match TRBD2. V gave up 0 bases and J gave up 8 bases; unmatched junction bases: 4. Germline CDR1 is KGHSH and CDR2 is LQKENI. This CDR3 region has 14 residues. The CDR3 protein is CASSPPGGLDEQFF. The CDR3 region has the DNA TGTGCCAGCTCACCACCGGGAGGGTTAGATGAGCAGTTCTTC. The variable domain in full, with the rest retrieved from reference TRBV18 and TRBJ2-1, is NAGVMQNPRHLVRRRGQEARLRCSPMKGHSHVYWYRQLPEEGLKFMVYLQKENIIDESGMPKERFSAEFPKEGPSILRIQQVVRGDSAAYFCASSPPGGLDEQFFGPGTRLTVL.

The chain employs TRBV28 and TRBJ1-3; tentatively, D is TRBD1 (5 bases). Per germline, CDR1 MDHEN and CDR2 SYDVKM. The germline V and J ends were trimmed by 1 base and 0 bases, with 10 bases remaining between them. The CDR3 length is 16 residues. The CDR3 nucleotides read TGTGCCAGCAGTTTATTGGGGCAGAGCTCTGGAAACACCATATATTTT. Translated: CASSLLGQSSGNTIYF.

V is TRBV11-2 and J is TRBJ2-1; 13 positions agree with TRBD2. V trimming: 2 bases; J trimming: 9 bases; junction bases outside the gene matches: 1. Germline loops: CDR1 SGHAT, CDR2 FQNNGV. The CDR3 spans 14 residues. The CDR3 coding sequence is TGTGCCAGCAGCTTAACTAGCGGGGGGGCTGAGCAGTTCTTC. Amino acids: CASSLTSGGAEQFF.

Only one count was recorded for this clone. V gene TRBV4-3 combines with J gene TRBJ2-5; 9 nucleotides line up with TRBD2. CDR1 is LGHNA, CDR2 YSLEER, per germline. J was trimmed by 4 bases and V by 4 bases; bases with no gene match: 10. The CDR3 consists of 16 residues. The chain's CDR3 is CASSPGVAGVRETQYF. The CDR3 DNA reads as TGCGCCAGCAGCCCCGGGGTAGCGGGAGTCCGAGAGACCCAGTACTTC.

This chain joins TRBV27 and TRBJ2-3; 12 nucleotides agree with TRBD2. V gave up 4 bases and J gave up 2 bases; unmatched junction bases: 4. Germline CDR1 reads MNHEY; CDR2 reads SMNVEV (reference sequence). CDR3 length: 16 residues. This CDR3 reads CASSSRLAGVTDTQYF. CDR3 bases: TGTGCCAGCAGTTCTCGACTAGCGGGGGTCACAGATACGCAGTATTTT.

V usage is TRBV28 and J usage is TRBJ2-7; D ambiguous. Germline-derived CDR1 and CDR2 are MDHEN and SYDVKM. Between the trimmed V and J ends, which lost 4 bases and 6 bases, there was a span of 10 bases. The CDR3 loop spans 12 amino acids. CDR3 in DNA: TGTGCCAGCAGTTCTTTACCGGGCGAGCAGTACTTC. Translated, it gives CASSSLPGEQYF.

J is TRBJ2-3 and V is TRBV5-1; D not resolved. CDR1 is SGHRS and CDR2 is YFSETQ in the germline V gene. CDR3 length: 15 amino acids. Trimming took 3 bases from V and 0 from J, leaving 11 bases between them. CDR3 protein: CASSYTATSTDTQYF. CDR3 nucleotide sequence: TGCGCCAGCAGCTATACAGCCACTAGCACAGATACGCAGTATTTT.

J is TRBJ2-2 and V is TRBV7-6, with 8 bases aligning to TRBD1. Germline CDR1 reads SGHVS; CDR2 reads FNYEAQ. Trimming cost V 1 base and J 5 bases; bases outside gene matches: 12. The CDR3 loop spans 18 amino acids. The CDR3 is CASSLGAKGQAVTGELFF. The CDR3 nucleotides are TGTGCCAGCAGCTTAGGGGCTAAGGGACAGGCTGTAACCGGGGAGCTGTTTTTT.

The V call is TRBV19, the J call TRBJ2-1; D not resolved. V lost 10 bases and J 0 bases, leaving 13 bases between the germline ends. CDR3 length equals 14 residues. Germline V gene lookup returns CDR1 LNHDA and CDR2 SQIVND (reference sequence). The CDR3 region is CATKTGYSYNEQFF. For the CDR3, the DNA is TGTGCCACTAAGACGGGTTACTCCTACAATGAGCAGTTCTTC.

The chain is built from TRBV5-6 and TRBJ1-3; 8 nucleotides match TRBD1. The CDR3 contains 14 residues. CDR1 SGHDT and CDR2 YYEEEE come from the germline V gene. The V and J ends lost 4 bases and 3 bases, in that order; junction bases with no gene match: 3. The chain's CDR3 is CASSLTGVGNTIYF. The CDR3, as DNA: TGTGCCAGCAGCCTGACAGGGGTTGGAAACACCATATATTTT. Combining the CDR3 with reference TRBV5-6 and TRBJ1-3 gives the whole variable domain DAGVTQSPTHLIKTRGQQVTLRCSPKSGHDTVSWYQQALGQGPQFIFQYYEEEERQRGNFPDRFSGHQFPNYSSELNVNALLLGDSALYLCASSLTGVGNTIYFGEGSWLTVV.

This chain links TRBV4-1 with TRBJ1-3; D is possibly TRBD1 (5 bases). The germline V gene encodes CDR1 MGHRA and CDR2 YSYEKL. V was clipped by 4 bases and J by 0 bases, with 19 bases between them. There are 18 residues in the CDR3. The DNA for the CDR3 is TGCGCCAGCAGCCGAAGGGGAACCCCGACGCTCTCTGGAAACACCATATATTTT. It encodes CASSRRGTPTLSGNTIYF.

Remarks on this clone: Other DNA sequences in this sample translate to the same CDR3. This chain connects TRBV29-1 to TRBJ2-5, with 7 bases that match TRBD1. This CDR3 has 12 amino acids. After removal of 6 bases from V and 1 base from J, the junction contained 2 bases not matched to a gene. The germline gives CDR1 SQVTM, CDR2 ANQGSEA. CDR3 loop: CSVGQAQETQYF. CDR3 DNA: TGCAGCGTCGGACAGGCCCAAGAGACCCAGTACTTC.

The V gene is TRBV28, the J gene TRBJ2-7; 7 bases map to TRBD1. The CDR3 length is 19 residues. Germline-derived CDR1 and CDR2 are MDHEN and SYDVKM. After removal of 6 bases from V and 0 bases from J, the junction contained 20 bases not matched to a gene. Here the CDR3 DNA reads TGTGCCAGCAGCCGGGTAAGAGTTTCGGGACAGCGTTACTCCTACGAGCAGTACTTC. Translating gives CASSRVRVSGQRYSYEQYF.